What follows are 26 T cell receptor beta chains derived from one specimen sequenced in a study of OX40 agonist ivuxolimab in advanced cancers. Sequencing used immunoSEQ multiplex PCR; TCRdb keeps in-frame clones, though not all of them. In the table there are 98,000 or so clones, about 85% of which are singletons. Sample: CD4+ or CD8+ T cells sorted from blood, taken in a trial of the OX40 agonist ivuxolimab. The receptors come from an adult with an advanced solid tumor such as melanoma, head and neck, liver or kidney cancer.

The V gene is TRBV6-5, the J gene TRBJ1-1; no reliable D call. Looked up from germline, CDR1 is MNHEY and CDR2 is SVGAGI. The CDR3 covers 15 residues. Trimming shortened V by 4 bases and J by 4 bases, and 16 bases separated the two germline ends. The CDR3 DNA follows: TGTGCCAGCAGTTCTCTGGCATCAGGAGGCACTGAAGCTTTCTTT. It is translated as CASSSLASGGTEAFF.

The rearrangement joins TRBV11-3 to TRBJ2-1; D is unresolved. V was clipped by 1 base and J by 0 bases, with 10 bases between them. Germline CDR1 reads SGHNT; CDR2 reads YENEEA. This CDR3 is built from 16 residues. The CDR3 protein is CASSLGGPNSYNEQFF. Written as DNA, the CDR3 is TGTGCCAGCAGCTTAGGTGGGCCGAACTCCTACAATGAGCAGTTCTTC.

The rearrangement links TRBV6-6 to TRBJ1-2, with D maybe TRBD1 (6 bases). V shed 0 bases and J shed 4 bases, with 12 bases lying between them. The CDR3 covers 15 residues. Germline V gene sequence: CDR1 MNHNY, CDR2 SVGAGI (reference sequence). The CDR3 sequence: CASSYSGQSSYGYTF. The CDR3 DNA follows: TGTGCCAGCAGTTACTCTGGACAGTCTAGCTATGGCTACACCTTC.

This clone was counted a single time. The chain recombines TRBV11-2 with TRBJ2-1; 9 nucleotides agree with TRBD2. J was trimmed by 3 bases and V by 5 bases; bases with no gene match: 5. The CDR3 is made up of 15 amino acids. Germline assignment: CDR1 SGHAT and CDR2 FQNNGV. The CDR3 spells CASSVSGRNYNEQFF. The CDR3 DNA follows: TGTGCCAGCAGCGTTAGCGGGAGAAACTACAATGAGCAGTTCTTC.

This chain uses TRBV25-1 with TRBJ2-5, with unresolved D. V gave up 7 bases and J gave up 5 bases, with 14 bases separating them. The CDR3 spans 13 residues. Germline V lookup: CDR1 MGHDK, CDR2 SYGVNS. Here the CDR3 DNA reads TGTGCCAGCACCCCCGGTACAGTCGAGACCCAGTACTTC. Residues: CASTPGTVETQYF.

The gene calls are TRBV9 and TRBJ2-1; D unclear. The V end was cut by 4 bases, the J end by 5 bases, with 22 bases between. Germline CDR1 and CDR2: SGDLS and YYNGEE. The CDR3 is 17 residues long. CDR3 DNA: TGTGCCAGCAGCACATCCCCTGGCATGTTAATGAACAATGAGCAGTTCTTC. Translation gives CASSTSPGMLMNNEQFF.

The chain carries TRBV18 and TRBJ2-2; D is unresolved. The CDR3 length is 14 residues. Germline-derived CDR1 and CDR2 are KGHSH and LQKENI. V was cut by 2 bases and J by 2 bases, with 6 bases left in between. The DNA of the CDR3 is TGTGCCAGCTCACCAGCTCCTAACACCGGGGAGCTGTTTTTT. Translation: CASSPAPNTGELFF. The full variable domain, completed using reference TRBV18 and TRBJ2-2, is NAGVMQNPRHLVRRRGQEARLRCSPMKGHSHVYWYRQLPEEGLKFMVYLQKENIIDESGMPKERFSAEFPKEGPSILRIQQVVRGDSAAYFCASSPAPNTGELFFGEGSRLTVL.

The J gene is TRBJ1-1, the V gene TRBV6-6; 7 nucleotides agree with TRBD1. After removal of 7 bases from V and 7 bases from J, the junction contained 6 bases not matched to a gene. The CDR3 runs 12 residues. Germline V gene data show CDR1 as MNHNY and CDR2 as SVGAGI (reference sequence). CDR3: CASILQGNEAFF. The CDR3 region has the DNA TGTGCCAGCATTCTACAGGGGAATGAAGCTTTCTTT.

The CDR3 loop is CASSPLQGFQETQYF. Here the CDR3 DNA reads TGCGCCAGCAGCCCGCTCCAGGGCTTCCAAGAGACCCAGTACTTC. The chain carries TRBV5-1 and TRBJ2-5; TRBD1 is a possible D gene (5 bases). V shed 4 bases and J shed 1 base, with 14 bases lying between them. This CDR3 is built from 15 residues. CDR1 is SGHRS and CDR2 is YFSETQ in the germline V gene.

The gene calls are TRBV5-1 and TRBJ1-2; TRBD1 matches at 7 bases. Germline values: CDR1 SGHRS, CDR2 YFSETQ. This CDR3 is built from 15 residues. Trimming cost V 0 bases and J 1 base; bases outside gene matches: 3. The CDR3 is CASSLGSGGNYGYTF. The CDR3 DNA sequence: TGCGCCAGCAGCTTGGGGTCAGGGGGTAACTATGGCTACACCTTC. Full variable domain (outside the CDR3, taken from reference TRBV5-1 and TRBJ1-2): KAGVTQTPRYLIKTRGQQVTLSCSPISGHRSVSWYQQTPGQGLQFLFEYFSETQRNKGNFPGRFSGRQFSNSRSEMNVSTLELGDSALYLCASSLGSGGNYGYTFGSGTRLTVV.

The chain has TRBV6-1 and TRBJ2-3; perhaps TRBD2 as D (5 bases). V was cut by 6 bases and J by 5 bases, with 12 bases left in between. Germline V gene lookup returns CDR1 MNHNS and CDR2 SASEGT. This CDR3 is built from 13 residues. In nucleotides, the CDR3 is TGTGCCAGCAGCCGGGGTTATGAAGATACGCAGTATTTT. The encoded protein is CASSRGYEDTQYF.

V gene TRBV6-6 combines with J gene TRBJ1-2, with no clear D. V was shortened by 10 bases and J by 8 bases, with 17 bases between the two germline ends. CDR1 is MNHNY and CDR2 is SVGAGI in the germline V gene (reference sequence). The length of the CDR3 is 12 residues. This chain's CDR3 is CATHFTAWGYTF. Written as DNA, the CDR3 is TGTGCCACCCACTTTACCGCGTGGGGCTACACCTTC.

The CDR3 sequence is CASSLTSGSFAGDTQYF. The CDR3 nucleotides are TGTGCCAGCAGCCTGACTAGCGGGAGCTTTGCGGGGGATACGCAGTATTTT. The chain has TRBV14 and TRBJ2-3, with 12 positions matching TRBD2. Germline lookup yields CDR1 SGHDN and CDR2 FVKESK. After removal of 4 bases from V and 6 bases from J, the junction contained 11 bases not matched to a gene. This CDR3 region has 17 residues.

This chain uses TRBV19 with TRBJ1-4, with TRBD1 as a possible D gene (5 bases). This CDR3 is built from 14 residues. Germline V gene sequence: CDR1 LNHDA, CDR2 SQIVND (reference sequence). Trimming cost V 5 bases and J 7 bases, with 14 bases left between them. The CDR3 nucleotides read TGTGCCAGTAGTTTCCAGGCCACAGGTGAAAAACTGTTTTTT. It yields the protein CASSFQATGEKLFF.

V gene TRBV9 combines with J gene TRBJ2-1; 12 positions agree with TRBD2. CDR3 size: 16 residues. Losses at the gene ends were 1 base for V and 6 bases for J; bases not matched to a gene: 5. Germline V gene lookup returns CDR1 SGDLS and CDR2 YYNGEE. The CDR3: CASSVLAGGLGNEQFF. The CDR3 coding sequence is TGTGCCAGCAGCGTACTAGCGGGAGGGTTGGGCAATGAGCAGTTCTTC.

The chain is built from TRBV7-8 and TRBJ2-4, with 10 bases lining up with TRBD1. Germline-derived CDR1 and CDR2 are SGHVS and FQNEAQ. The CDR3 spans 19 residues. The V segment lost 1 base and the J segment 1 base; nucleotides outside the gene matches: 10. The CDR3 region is CASSLVTRLGQGAKNIQYF. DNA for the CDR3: TGTGCCAGCAGCTTAGTGACGCGATTGGGACAGGGGGCCAAAAACATTCAGTACTTC. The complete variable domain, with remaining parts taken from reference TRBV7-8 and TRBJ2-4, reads GAGVSQSPRYKVAKRGQDVALRCDPISGHVSLFWYQQALGQGPEFLTYFQNEAQLDKSGLPSDRFFAERPEGSVSTLKIQRTQQEDSAVYLCASSLVTRLGQGAKNIQYFGAGTRLSVL.

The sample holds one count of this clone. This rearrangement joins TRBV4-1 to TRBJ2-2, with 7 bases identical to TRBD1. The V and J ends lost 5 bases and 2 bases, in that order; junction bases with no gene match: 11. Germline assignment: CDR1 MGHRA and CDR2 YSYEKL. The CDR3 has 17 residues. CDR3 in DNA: TGCGCCAGCAGCTCTCCACCGGGACAGAGCAACACCGGGGAGCTGTTTTTT. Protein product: CASSSPPGQSNTGELFF.

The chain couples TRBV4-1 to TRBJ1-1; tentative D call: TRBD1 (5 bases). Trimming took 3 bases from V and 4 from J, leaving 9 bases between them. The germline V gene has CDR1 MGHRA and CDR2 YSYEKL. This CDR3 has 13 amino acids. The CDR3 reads CASSHFRGTEAFF. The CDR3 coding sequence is TGCGCCAGCAGCCATTTTAGGGGCACTGAAGCTTTCTTT.

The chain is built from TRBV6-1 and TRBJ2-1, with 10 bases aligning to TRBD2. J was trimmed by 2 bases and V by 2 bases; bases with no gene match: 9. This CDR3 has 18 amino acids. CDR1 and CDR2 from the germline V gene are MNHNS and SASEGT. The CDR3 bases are TGTGCCAGCAGTGAACGAAGCGGGAGGGCAGGAACCTACAATGAGCAGTTCTTC. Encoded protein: CASSERSGRAGTYNEQFF.

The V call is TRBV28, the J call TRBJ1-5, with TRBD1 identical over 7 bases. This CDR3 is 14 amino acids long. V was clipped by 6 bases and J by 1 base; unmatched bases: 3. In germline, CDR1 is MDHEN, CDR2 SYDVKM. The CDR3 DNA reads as TGTGCCAGCAGGGGACAGATGAGCAATCAGCCCCAGCATTTT. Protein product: CASRGQMSNQPQHF.

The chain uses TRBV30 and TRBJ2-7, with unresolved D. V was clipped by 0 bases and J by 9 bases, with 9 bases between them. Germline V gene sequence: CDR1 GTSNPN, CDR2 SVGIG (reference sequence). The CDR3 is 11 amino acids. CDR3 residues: CAWSVDRGQYF. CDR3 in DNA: TGTGCCTGGAGTGTTGACCGAGGGCAGTACTTC.

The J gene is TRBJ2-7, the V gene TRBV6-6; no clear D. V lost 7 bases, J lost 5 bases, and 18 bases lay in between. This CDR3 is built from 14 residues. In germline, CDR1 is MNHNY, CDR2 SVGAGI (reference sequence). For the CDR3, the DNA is TGTGCCAGCAACCCGAGGCTAGGTGGGAACGAGCAGTACTTC. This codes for CASNPRLGGNEQYF.

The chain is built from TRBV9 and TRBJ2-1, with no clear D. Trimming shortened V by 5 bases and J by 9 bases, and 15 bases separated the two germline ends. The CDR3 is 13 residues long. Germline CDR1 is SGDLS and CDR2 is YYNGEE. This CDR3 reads CASSKAVPPEQFF. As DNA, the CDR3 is TGTGCCAGCAGTAAAGCTGTACCCCCTGAGCAGTTCTTC.

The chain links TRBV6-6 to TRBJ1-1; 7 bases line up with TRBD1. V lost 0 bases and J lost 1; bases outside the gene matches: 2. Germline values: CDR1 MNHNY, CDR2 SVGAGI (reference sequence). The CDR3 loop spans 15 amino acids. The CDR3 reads CASSYSGGRNTEAFF. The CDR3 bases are TGTGCCAGCAGTTACTCAGGGGGCAGGAACACTGAAGCTTTCTTT.

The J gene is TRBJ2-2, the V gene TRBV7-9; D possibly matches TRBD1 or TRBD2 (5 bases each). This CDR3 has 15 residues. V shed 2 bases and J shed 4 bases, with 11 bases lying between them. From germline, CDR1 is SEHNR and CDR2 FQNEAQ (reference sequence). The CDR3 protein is CASSLWGSGTGELFF. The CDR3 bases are TGTGCCAGCAGCTTATGGGGGTCTGGCACCGGGGAGCTGTTTTTT.

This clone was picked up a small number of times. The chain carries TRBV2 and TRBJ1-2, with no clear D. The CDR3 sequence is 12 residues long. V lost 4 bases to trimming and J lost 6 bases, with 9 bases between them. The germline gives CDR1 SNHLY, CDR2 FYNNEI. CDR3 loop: CASSVGSDGYTF. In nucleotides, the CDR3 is TGTGCCAGCAGTGTAGGGTCCGATGGCTACACCTTC.